Listed below are T cell receptor beta chains from one sample, sequenced in a study of CD8+ T cells in alopecia areata. Some clones are missing from TCRdb's copy, which holds only in-frame ones; the method was immunoSEQ multiplex PCR. The table includes 150,000 to 200,000 clones, roughly 61% detected once. The source was CD8+ T cells sorted from blood, collected at week 24, from a patient treated with tofacitinib. Receptors were obtained from a human donor with alopecia areata. CDR3s include the opening cysteine and the closing phenylalanine or tryptophan. A D gene is named only where the DNA matches it firmly. The size field is filled for only some rows; it gives once, few, many or a size class.

cdr3_aa cdr3_nt cdr3_length v_call clone_size j_call d_call
CAWSPAITDTQYF TGTGCCTGGAGTCCGGCAATTACAGATACGCAGTATTTT 13 TRBV30 NA TRBJ2-3 NA
CAWSSIGGTDTQYF TGTGCCTGGAGTAGTATAGGGGGCACAGATACGCAGTATTTT 14 TRBV30 few TRBJ2-3 NA
CASSKGPSGAFF TGTGCCAGCAGCAAGGGGCCCTCGGGAGCTTTCTTT 12 TRBV5-6 NA TRBJ1-1 NA
CASSGGGFYGYTF TGTGCCAGCAGCGGTGGGGGCTTTTATGGCTACACCTTC 13 TRBV27 NA TRBJ1-2 NA
CASAYGGSMETQYF TGTGCCAGCGCGTACGGGGGGAGTATGGAGACCCAGTACTTC 14 TRBV27 NA TRBJ2-5 TRBD2
CASSPTGGWGGYTF TGTGCCAGCAGTCCGACAGGGGGTTGGGGTGGCTACACCTTC 14 TRBV28 NA TRBJ1-2 TRBD1
CATSGTSGDYEQYF TGTGCCACCAGCGGGACTAGCGGGGACTACGAGCAGTACTTC 14 TRBV15 few TRBJ2-7 TRBD2
CASSTTLGGNTEAFF TGTGCCAGCAGCACTACTCTAGGGGGGAACACTGAAGCTTTCTTT 15 TRBV7-9 NA TRBJ1-1 NA
CASSPTEGEETQYF TGTGCCAGCAGCCCGACGGAGGGGGAAGAGACCCAGTACTTC 14 TRBV5-6 NA TRBJ2-5 NA
CASSTGRSQHF TGTGCCAGCAGTACAGGGCGGTCCCAGCATTTT 11 TRBV6-6 NA TRBJ1-5 NA
CASSLEGADQPQHF TGCGCCAGCAGCTTGGAGGGGGCGGATCAGCCCCAGCATTTT 14 TRBV5-1 NA TRBJ1-5 TRBD1
CAWSPKYEQYF TGTGCCTGGAGCCCCAAGTACGAGCAGTACTTC 11 TRBV30 NA TRBJ2-7 NA
CASSPGFGGAYEQYF TGTGCCAGCAGCCCGGGTTTCGGGGGTGCCTACGAGCAGTACTTC 15 TRBV5-6 NA TRBJ2-7 NA
CSAPGGREQFF TGCAGTGCTCCTGGCGGGCGTGAGCAGTTCTTC 11 TRBV20-1 once TRBJ2-1 NA
CASSPDRGLGNTIYF TGCGCCAGCAGCCCCGACAGGGGGCTTGGAAACACCATATATTTT 15 TRBV5-1 once TRBJ1-3 TRBD1
CASSLSETQYF TGCGCCAGCAGCTTGTCTGAGACCCAGTACTTC 11 TRBV5-1 NA TRBJ2-5 NA
CASRADLTYQETQYF TGTGCCAGCAGGGCGGACCTAACGTACCAAGAGACCCAGTACTTC 15 TRBV6-6 once TRBJ2-5 NA
CAISDYRQPQHF TGTGCCATCAGTGATTATAGGCAGCCCCAGCATTTT 12 TRBV10-3 NA TRBJ1-5 NA
CASSLRQTGGMETQYF TGTGCCAGCAGCTTGAGACAGACCGGGGGGATGGAGACCCAGTACTTC 16 TRBV11-2 few TRBJ2-5 TRBD2
CASRPSPGQGIGYTF TGTGCCAGCAGACCATCTCCGGGACAGGGTATTGGCTACACCTTC 15 TRBV27 few TRBJ1-2 TRBD1
CAWSGSAAPYGYTF TGTGCCTGGAGTGGTTCGGCAGCCCCTTATGGCTACACCTTC 14 TRBV30 NA TRBJ1-2 NA
CAWSGLLRGELFF TGTGCCTGGAGTGGGCTACTAAGGGGGGAGCTGTTTTTT 13 TRBV30 NA TRBJ2-2 NA